This TCR beta chain appears in the sequencing data of a study of blood T cell repertoires in COVID-19 (dated by TCRdb to the early 2020s). For the study in its entirety: Samples from collaborators originated in the United States, Italy and Spain and spanned both the acute and convalescent phases of COVID-19. The material from the prospective study consisted of cDNA or gDNA derived from T cells, B-cell-depleted T cells, or PBMCs. The dataset comprised deeply sampled blood TCRbeta repertoires from subjects exposed to, actively infected with, or recovered from COVID-19. A freely available public database, intended as a resource for researchers studying the immune response to SARS-CoV-2, is where the repertoires were released. Samples came from the ongoing ImmuneRACE study (first 160 participants) plus 1,254 subjects from 6 global collaborators. The sample metadata nearly always contained a de-identified subject ID, COVID-19 status, age in years and sex. Where available, HLA class I and class II types were taken from metadata supplied by the sample provider and were not determined by assay-based typing. Overall results and qualifications from the work: The amount of clinical and demographic metadata varied by source and participant and was provided uncurated.

Whole blood was collected in K2EDTA tubes by collaborating institutions according to the institutions' own protocols. For TCRbeta analysis, collaborators shipped samples as frozen whole blood, isolated PBMCs, or DNA extracted from either of those sample types. From the germline V gene (reference sequence), CDR1 is LNHDA and CDR2 is SQIVND. V lost 5 bases and J lost 0 bases; the stretch between them is 24 bases long. Counted from cysteine to phenylalanine, this CDR3 has 19 amino acids. Only the CDR3 portion is preserved as DNA: 57 bases, with reading frame beginning at the first base. As concerns this clone: Its antigen remains undetermined. No base quality values were provided; no much bigger clone lies one nucleotide off.

TCRbeta CDR3 regions were amplified from genomic DNA using the immunoSEQ Assay, a bias-controlled multiplex PCR. In the paper's pipeline: The number of nucleated cells in each sample was estimated from the amplification of reference gene primers within the assay. To quantify the absolute abundance of each unique TCRbeta CDR3 rearrangement, sequence reads were collapsed and filtered. For each sample, productive Simpson clonality was calculated as the square root of Simpson's diversity index across productive rearrangements. TCRdb holds this immuneACCESS table with in-frame rearrangements only. Some clones are missing; in checked studies, unresolved V genes explain under half, and the rest has no known cause. The V and J calls and the clone size are those of that table, but D and trimming were determined from the DNA. The sample includes about 180,000 clones, with approximately 80% observed a single time. The ten largest account for 1.5% of the sample.

Sequencing was carried out using peripheral blood. This TCR derives from a human donor in a cohort sampled during active COVID-19. The sequence joins TRBV19 to TRBJ2-3, and perhaps TRBD2 as D gene, on 6 matching bases. The CDR3 region: CASSPQTITTRLSTDTQYF. The base sequence is TGTGCCAGTAGTCCCCAGACCATCACGACTAGACTTAGCACAGATACGCAGTATTTT.